Listed below are T cell receptor beta chains from one sample, sequenced in a study of response to subunit inactivated influenza vaccine. In TCRdb, the RT-PCR reads were re-called with MiXCR into one record per CDR3 protein. The sample gives roughly 790,000 distinct CDR3 sequences, approximately 21% of which show up once; more than 8.5% is in the top ten. This specimen was PBMCs from blood, taken less than 6 days after vaccination. These receptors all come from a man between 45 and 60 years old who received an inactivated influenza vaccine. CDR3s include the opening cysteine and the closing phenylalanine or tryptophan. A D gene is named only where the DNA matches it firmly. Clone size appears in some rows only: once, few, many, or a class for an expanded clone.

size	J	D	V	CDR3	DNA
few	TRBJ2-5	-	TRBV7-2	CASSLGATQYF	TGTGCCAGCAGCCTGGGGGCGACCCAGTACTTC
many	TRBJ2-7	-	TRBV29-1	CSVLVPDGPSSYEQYF	TGCAGCGTTTTAGTCCCAGATGGGCCCTCCTCCTACGAGCAGTACTTC
-	TRBJ2-7	TRBD1	TRBV18	CASSPGQRFSEQYF	TGTGCCAGCTCCCCGGGACAGAGATTCTCCGAGCAGTACTTC
many	TRBJ2-2	-	TRBV12-3/TRBV12-4	CASSSLRELFF	TGTGCCAGCAGTTCCCTGCGGGAGCTGTTTTTT
few	TRBJ1-2	-	TRBV5-1	CASSLVTSARGGYTF	TGCGCCAGCAGCTTGGTAACGTCGGCCAGAGGAGGCTACACCTTC
-	TRBJ2-7	-	TRBV20-1	CSARKSYEQYF	TGCAGTGCTAGAAAGAGCTACGAGCAGTACTTC
few	TRBJ2-1	TRBD2	TRBV9	CASSALAGGPIEQFF	TGTGCCAGCAGCGCCCTAGCGGGGGGGCCGATTGAGCAGTTCTTC
-	TRBJ2-3	TRBD1	TRBV28	CASSFPDRGRSDTQYF	TGTGCCAGCAGTTTCCCGGACAGGGGGCGGTCAGATACGCAGTATTTT
-	TRBJ2-1	TRBD1	TRBV7-2	CASSLAGQPYNEQFF	TGTGCCAGCAGCTTAGCGGGACAGCCCTACAATGAGCAGTTCTTC
-	TRBJ2-3	TRBD2	TRBV4-2	CASSPPPGAGLESDTQYF	TGTGCCAGCAGCCCCCCCCCGGGGGCGGGACTAGAATCAGATACGCAGTATTTT